The 7 T cell receptor beta chains in this list originate from one sample, sequenced in a study of blood T cell repertoires in COVID-19. The method was immunoSEQ multiplex PCR; TCRdb's version includes in-frame clones alone and lacks a portion of them. The sample lists 150,000 to 200,000 clones, approximately 80% seen once, with 13% in the top ten. The sequencing sample was made of PBMCs or T cells enriched from blood (not recorded which). The receptors originated from a woman aged 55-70 years who had recovered from COVID-19.

This chain links TRBV11-2 with TRBJ1-6; the D is unclear. Germline V gene data show CDR1 as SGHAT and CDR2 as FQNNGV. CDR3 length: 13 amino acids. Trimming shortened V by 5 bases and J by 9 bases, and 11 bases separated the two germline ends. CDR3: CASSNRAGSPLHF. The CDR3 bases are TGTGCCAGCAGCAACAGAGCAGGTTCACCCCTCCACTTT.

In its sample, this clone was seen once. V usage is TRBV27 and J usage is TRBJ1-1; D possibly corresponds to TRBD1 (6 bases). V was cut by 4 bases and J by 0 bases, with 18 bases left in between. CDR1 MNHEY and CDR2 SMNVEV come from the germline V gene (reference sequence). The length of the CDR3 is 17 residues. For the CDR3, the DNA is TGTGCCAGCAGTTCCCACATCCGGACAGACGTGAACACTGAAGCTTTCTTT. Residues: CASSSHIRTDVNTEAFF.

This clone was detected once. The chain couples TRBV7-2 to TRBJ1-2; D is uncertain. This CDR3 region has 15 residues. Germline V gives CDR1 SGHTA, CDR2 FQGNSA. V lost 5 bases to trimming and J lost 0 bases, with 13 bases between them. CDR3 coding DNA: TGTGCCAGCAGCCCGTCCCGGACTACTAACTATGGCTACACCTTC. Translated: CASSPSRTTNYGYTF.

V gene TRBV3-1 (or the pseudogene TRBV3-2) combines with J gene TRBJ1-2, with TRBD1 matching over 7 bases. The CDR3 contains 16 residues. V was pared by 1 base and J by 4 bases, with 9 bases of the junction left unmatched. The V gene's germline CDR1 is LGHDT and CDR2 YNNKEL (reference sequence). This CDR3 is CASSQGFRDSGYGYTF. The CDR3 DNA is TGTGCCAGCAGCCAAGGATTCCGGGACAGTGGCTATGGCTACACCTTC.

The chain carries TRBV27 and TRBJ1-1, with no clear D. Trimming removed 4 bases from V and 5 bases from J, with 11 bases in between. Germline-derived CDR1 and CDR2 are MNHEY and SMNVEV (reference sequence). This CDR3 spans 13 amino acids. CDR3 amino acids: CASSSGAGTEAFF. The CDR3 region has the DNA TGTGCCAGCAGTTCCGGAGCCGGGACTGAAGCTTTCTTT.

The table lists this clone with a few counts. V usage is TRBV7-9 and J usage is TRBJ1-1; D not resolved. Per the germline V gene, CDR1 is SEHNR and CDR2 is FQNEAQ (reference sequence). V lost 6 bases and J 4 bases, leaving 12 bases between the germline ends. This CDR3 has 13 amino acids. In DNA, the CDR3 is TGTGCCAGCAGGGAACGACGAGGCACTGAAGCTTTCTTT. It codes for CASRERRGTEAFF.

CDR3 DNA sequence: TGTGCCAGCAGCTTAGTTGGGGGGGGTACTGAAGCTTTCTTT. Translating gives CASSLVGGGTEAFF. The gene calls are TRBV7-2 and TRBJ1-1, with D maybe TRBD1 (5 bases). CDR1 and CDR2 from the germline V gene are SGHTA and FQGNSA. This CDR3 has 14 residues. The V end lost 1 base, the J end lost 5 bases, and 11 bases lay between the germline ends.